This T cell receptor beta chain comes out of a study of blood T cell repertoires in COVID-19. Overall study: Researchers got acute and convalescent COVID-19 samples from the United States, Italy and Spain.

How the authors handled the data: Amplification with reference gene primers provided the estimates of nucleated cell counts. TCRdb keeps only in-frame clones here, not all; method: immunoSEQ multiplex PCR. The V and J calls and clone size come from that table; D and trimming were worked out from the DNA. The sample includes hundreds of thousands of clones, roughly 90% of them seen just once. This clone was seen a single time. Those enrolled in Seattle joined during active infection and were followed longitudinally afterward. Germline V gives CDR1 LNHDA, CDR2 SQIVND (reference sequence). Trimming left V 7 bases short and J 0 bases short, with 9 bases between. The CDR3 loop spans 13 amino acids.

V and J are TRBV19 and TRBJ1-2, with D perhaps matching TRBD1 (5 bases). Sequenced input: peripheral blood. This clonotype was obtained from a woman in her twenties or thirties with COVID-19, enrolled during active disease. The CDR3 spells CASTQGTNYGYTF. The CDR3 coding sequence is TGTGCCAGTACCCAGGGTACTAACTATGGCTACACCTTC.